This T cell receptor (beta chain) appears in the sequencing data of a study of technical replicates of blood from a handful of donors (dated by TCRdb to about 2017). As to this clone: Its cognate antigen has yet to be identified. No quality values exist for individual bases; no much larger clone is one base distant.

Counted from cysteine to phenylalanine, this CDR3 has 13 amino acids. Only CDR3 DNA remains: 39 bases, in frame from the first base. At the junction V is shortened by 8 bases and J by 3 bases, with 13 bases in between. For CDR1 and CDR2, the germline V gene lists MDHEN and SYDVKM. The library was produced with the immunoSEQ multiplex PCR assay. TCRdb obtained this table from immuneACCESS and retained in-frame rearrangements with V and J assigned. These tables miss some clones; where compared with another copy, unresolved V genes account for less than half of the shortfall, and the remainder is unexplained. This sample has fewer than 85,000 clones in its table, and roughly 90% of those were observed once. The ten most abundant clones make up about 0.37% of the sample.

The sample comprised T cells isolated from PBMCs. The chain links TRBV28 with TRBJ1-1; TRBD1 is possibly the D segment (6 matching bases). The source of this sequence is a human donor in good health. The bases read TGTGCCAGCGGTCAGGGGACGTACACTGAAGCTTTCTTT. The encoded protein is CASGQGTYTEAFF.